The source of this T cell receptor (beta chain) is a study of T cell repertoires and HLA-DP antigens. The primer mix covered 54 TRBV segments and 13 TRBJ segments. Deep-resolution sequencing targeted 150,000 to 200,000 T cell genomes in pre-culture CD4+ samples. Measured with immunoSEQ multiplex PCR; TCRdb has only the in-frame clones, and not every one. Of around 110,000 clones in the sample, about 92% were seen once. A word on this clone: Its antigen remains unidentified.

The CDR3 length is 15 residues. This chain joins TRBV21-1 and TRBJ2-1; whether TRBD2, the table's D call, matches the DNA was not checked. TRBV21-1 is assigned pseudogene status. The sample taken for sequencing was CD4+ T cells from PBMCs. The sequence derives from a woman aged 18-29 years in good health and CMV-seronegative. The DNA of the CDR3 is TGTGCCAGCAGCAAAACGCGGGCCCCAGGCCATGAGCAGTTCTTC. Residues: CASSKTRAPGHEQFF.